This entry lists 21 T cell receptor beta chains sequenced from one sample in a study of tumor and adjacent non-tumor tissue in lung cancer. RNA was extracted from bulk tissue without any cell sorting. TCRbeta libraries were built with three rounds of nested PCR, modified from ARM-PCR. TCRdb analysed the multiplex PCR reads with MiXCR anew, one entry per CDR3 protein. This table has roughly 220,000 distinct CDR3 sequences, 71% appearing once. The material sequenced was lung tumor tissue. The receptors here all came from a man in his 60s with non-small cell lung cancer.

This clonotype was seen more than once but under ten times. The chain has TRBV6-2 or TRBV6-3 and TRBJ2-5; possible D gene TRBD2, 6 bases. V lost 8 bases, J lost 4 bases, and 17 bases lay in between. Germline-derived CDR1 and CDR2 are MNHEY and SVGEGT. There are 14 residues in the CDR3. CDR3 bases: TGTGCCAGCCGGGACTCAAACTGGGTAGAGACCCAGTACTTC. Its translation: CASRDSNWVETQYF.

A note on this clonotype: Since no conserved phenylalanine or tryptophan closes the CDR3, a read error is the likely cause. Because the CDR3's place on the DNA is in doubt, the DNA is left out and the CDR3 is given as listed by TCRdb. V and J are TRBV20-1 and TRBJ2-5; TRBD2 was called by the table and not checked on the DNA. The length of the CDR3 is 15 amino acids, counting both ends. Germline V lookup: CDR1 DFQATT, CDR2 SNEGSKA (reference sequence). CDR3 sequence reads: CSARYWEAVQETRYL.

Turning to this clonotype: One end of the junction does not line up with germline, which may come from a read error. This sequence joins TRBV6-1 and TRBJ1-6, with 8 positions matching TRBD1. Germline CDR1 MNHNS, CDR2 SASEGT. The CDR3 is 16 residues long. As DNA, the CDR3 is TGTGCCAGCAGCCCTGGACAGGGAGTCTATAGTTCACCCCTCCACTTT. This codes for CASSPGQGVYSSPLHF.

With regard to this clonotype: The junction shows a germline mismatch at one end, possibly a read error. The V and J genes are TRBV20-1 and TRBJ2-1; TRBD2 aligns across 10 bases. This CDR3 region has 16 residues. Germline lookup yields CDR1 DFQATT and CDR2 SNEGSKA (reference sequence). This CDR3 is CIARDWRTSGYNEQFF. The CDR3 DNA sequence: TGCATTGCTAGAGATTGGAGGACTAGCGGATACAATGAGCAGTTCTTC.

The chain carries TRBV28 and TRBJ2-3; TRBD2 agrees at 8 bases. CDR3 size: 15 residues. Germline assignment: CDR1 MDHEN and CDR2 SYDVKM. Trimming removed 9 bases from V and 0 bases from J; junction bases left unmatched: 8. DNA of the CDR3: TGTGCCAGTAGGGGTAGCGGGACCAGCACAGATACGCAGTATTTT. Protein: CASRGSGTSTDTQYF. Variable domain in full (rest from reference TRBV28 and TRBJ2-3): DVKVTQSSRYLVKRTGEKVFLECVQDMDHENMFWYRQDPGLGLRLIYFSYDVKMKEKGDIPEGYSVSREKKERFSLILESASTNQTSMYLCASRGSGTSTDTQYFGPGTRLTVL.

This clonotype was observed a single time. With a much larger clone just one base away, this may be a read error. The chain links TRBV6-1 to TRBJ1-1; D remains unclear. Germline lookup yields CDR1 MNHNS and CDR2 SASEGT. The CDR3 totals 12 residues. Written as DNA, the CDR3 is TGTGCCAGCAGCTTGCAACGGACTGAACCTTTCTTT. Protein sequence: CASSLQRTEPFF.

On this clonotype: A read error may explain this, as a much larger clone is one base away. The CDR3 reads CSARKMLTGAKNIQYF. CDR3 nucleotides: TGCAGTGCTAGGAAAATGCTAACGGGGGCCAAAAACATTCAGTACTTC. The rearrangement uses TRBV20-1 and TRBJ2-4, with D possibly matching TRBD2 (5 bases). The CDR3 has 16 residues. Trimming removed 3 bases from V and 1 base from J, with 16 bases in between. The germline gives CDR1 DFQATT, CDR2 SNEGSKA (reference sequence).

As for this clonotype: The junction departs from germline at one end; a sequencing error may be responsible. This chain connects TRBV11-3 to TRBJ1-4, with a possible D match to TRBD1 (6 bases). Germline V gene data show CDR1 as SGHNT and CDR2 as YENEEA. The CDR3 sequence is 16 residues long. CDR3 region: CASSITGPATNEKLSF. The CDR3 nucleotides read TGTGCCAGCAGCATTACAGGGCCTGCAACTAATGAAAAACTGTCTTTT. The whole variable domain, filled in from reference TRBV11-3 and TRBJ1-4, reads EAGVVQSPRYKIIEKKQPVAFWCNPISGHNTLYWYLQNLGQGPELLIRYENEEAVDDSQLPKDRFSAERLKGVDSTLKIQPAELGDSAVYLCASSITGPATNEKLSFGSGTQLSVL.

Of note for this clonotype: No conserved phenylalanine or tryptophan ends this CDR3, so it is likely a read error. The chain recombines TRBV4-1 with TRBJ2-5; no clear D gene. CDR3 size: 13 residues. The germline V gene has CDR1 MGHRA and CDR2 YSYEKL. V lost 3 bases to trimming and J lost 4 bases, with 9 bases between them. CDR3 region: CASSQQRGETQYI. The CDR3 region has the DNA TGCGCCAGCAGCCAGCAGCGTGGAGAGACCCAGTACATC.

The CDR3 loop reads CASSGSAMGGSYEQYF. The DNA of the CDR3 is TGCGCCAGCAGCGGGTCGGCTATGGGCGGTTCCTACGAGCAGTACTTC. The chain joins TRBV5-1 to TRBJ2-7; no clear D. The CDR3 length is 16 residues. The ends were cut back, 4 bases at V and 1 base at J, with 18 bases in the middle. Germline V gene lookup returns CDR1 SGHRS and CDR2 YFSETQ.

This clonotype was seen just once. The CDR3 loop reads CSPLTGRESRNIQYF. The CDR3 region has the DNA TGCAGCCCCCTTACAGGGAGGGAATCCAGAAACATTCAGTACTTC. J is TRBJ2-4 and V is TRBV20-1; possibly TRBD2 for D (7 bases). The germline V gene encodes CDR1 DFQATT and CDR2 SNEGSKA (reference sequence). This CDR3 region has 15 residues.

The chain has TRBV6-6 and TRBJ1-1; 10 nucleotides line up with TRBD1. This CDR3 is built from 15 residues. CDR1 and CDR2 from the germline V gene are MNHNY and SVGAGI (reference sequence). V trimming: 2 bases; J trimming: 7 bases; junction bases outside the gene matches: 7. The CDR3 DNA follows: TGTGCCAGCAGTTACACTGACAGGGGGCTTGGTGAAGCTTTCTTT. This encodes CASSYTDRGLGEAFF.

As for this clonotype: The missing conserved phenylalanine or tryptophan at the end of this CDR3 makes a read error likely. The chain couples TRBV4-1 to TRBJ1-5, with D hard to call. Germline CDR1 MGHRA, CDR2 YSYEKL. The CDR3 loop spans 17 amino acids. CDR3 DNA sequence: TGCACCAGCAGCCAAGACCCAGGCGGGGTTCCGTTCCAGCCCCAGCATTGT. This sequence encodes CTSSQDPGGVPFQPQHC.

As for this clonotype: One end of the junction does not line up with germline, which may come from a read error. The V gene is TRBV5-4, the J gene TRBJ2-7, with 10 bases matching TRBD1. Germline CDR1 reads SGHNT; CDR2 reads YYREEE (reference sequence). CDR3 length equals 17 residues. The CDR3 protein is CVSSTGTGARPSYEQYF. The CDR3 DNA follows: TGTGTCAGCAGCACGGGGACAGGGGCCCGTCCCTCCTACGAGCAGTACTTC.

Remarks on this clonotype: A much larger clone lies one base from this, so it may be a read error. The chain employs TRBV20-1 and TRBJ2-3; 7 nucleotides match TRBD2. Germline CDR1 and CDR2: DFQATT and SNEGSKA (reference sequence). The length of the CDR3 is 13 residues. V lost 3 bases to trimming and J lost 3 bases; unmatched junction nucleotides: 3. The CDR3 DNA is TGCAGTGCTAGGGTGGGGGGGACAGATACGCAGTATTTT. This sequence encodes CSARVGGTDTQYF.

A remark on this clonotype: One end of the junction is discordant with germline, which a read error may explain. The J gene is TRBJ2-7, the V gene TRBV6-2 or TRBV6-3, with D hard to call. Germline CDR1 is MNHEY and CDR2 is SVGEGT. There are 13 residues in the CDR3. As DNA, the CDR3 is TGTACCAGCAGGAATACCCAGGTCTACAAGCAGTACTTC. It specifies CTSRNTQVYKQYF.

The chain employs TRBV7-9 and TRBJ2-7; D remains unclear. Trimming removed 7 bases at V and 1 base at J, with 8 bases between. The CDR3 is 12 residues long. Germline V gene sequence: CDR1 SEHNR, CDR2 FQNEAQ (reference sequence). The CDR3 nucleotides read TGTGCCAGCAACTGGCGGTCCTACGAGCAGTACTTC. Residues: CASNWRSYEQYF.

A word on this clonotype: A much larger clonotype is one base distant, so this may be a read error. V usage is TRBV12-3 or TRBV12-4 and J usage is TRBJ2-4, with 9 bases fitting TRBD1. The CDR3 loop spans 17 amino acids. Trimming at V came to 2 bases and at J to 3 bases, leaving 8 bases not matched to a gene. This CDR3 is CASSLSRQGGVKNIQYF. The CDR3 DNA reads TGTGCCAGCAGTTTATCCCGACAGGGGGGAGTCAAAAACATTCAGTACTTC.

Notes on this clonotype: At one end, the junction sequence differs from germline, possibly due to a read error. The J gene is TRBJ2-3, the V gene TRBV6-1, with D possibly called TRBD1 or TRBD2 (5 bases each). The CDR3 has 15 amino acids. Germline CDR1 and CDR2: MNHNS and SASEGT. The CDR3 here is CASCEVVGTGDTQYF. CDR3 nucleotide sequence: TGTGCCAGCTGTGAAGTAGTAGGGACCGGGGATACGCAGTATTTT.

A word on this clonotype: Its ends do not fully match the called genes, so a read error is possible. CDR3 protein: CASRATGSSYDQYF. The CDR3 DNA reads TGTGCCAGTAGAGCGACAGGGAGCTCCTACGACCAGTACTTC. The gene calls are TRBV12-3 or TRBV12-4 and TRBJ2-7; 7 bases map to TRBD1. The CDR3 is 14 amino acids.

V is TRBV2 and J is TRBJ2-7; the D gene is possibly TRBD2 (6 bases). V was pared by 4 bases and J by 2 bases, with 9 bases between. Germline CDR1 is SNHLY and CDR2 is FYNNEI. The CDR3 covers 13 residues. The CDR3 DNA sequence: TGTGCCAGCAGTGTTGGGAGGCCCTACGAGCAGTACTTC. This encodes CASSVGRPYEQYF.